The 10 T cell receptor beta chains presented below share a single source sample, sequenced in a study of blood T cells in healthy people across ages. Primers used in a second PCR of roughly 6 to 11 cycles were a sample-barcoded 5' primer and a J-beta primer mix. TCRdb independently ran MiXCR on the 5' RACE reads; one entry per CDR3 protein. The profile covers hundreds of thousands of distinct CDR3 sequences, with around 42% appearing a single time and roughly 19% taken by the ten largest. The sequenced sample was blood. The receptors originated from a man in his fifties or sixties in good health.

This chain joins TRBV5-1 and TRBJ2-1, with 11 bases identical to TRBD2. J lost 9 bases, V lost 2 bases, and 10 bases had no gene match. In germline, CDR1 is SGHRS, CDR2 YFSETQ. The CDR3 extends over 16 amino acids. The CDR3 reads CASSLSPGLADGEQFF. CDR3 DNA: TGCGCCAGCAGCTTATCTCCGGGACTAGCGGACGGTGAGCAGTTCTTC.

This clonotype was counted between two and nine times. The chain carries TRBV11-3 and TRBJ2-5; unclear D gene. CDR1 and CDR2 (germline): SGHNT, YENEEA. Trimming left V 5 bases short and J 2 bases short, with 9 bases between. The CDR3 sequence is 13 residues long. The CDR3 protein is CASSLQLQETQYF. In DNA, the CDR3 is TGTGCCAGCAGCCTACAATTACAAGAGACCCAGTACTTC. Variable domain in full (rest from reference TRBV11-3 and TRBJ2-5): EAGVVQSPRYKIIEKKQPVAFWCNPISGHNTLYWYLQNLGQGPELLIRYENEEAVDDSQLPKDRFSAERLKGVDSTLKIQPAELGDSAVYLCASSLQLQETQYFGPGTRLLVL.

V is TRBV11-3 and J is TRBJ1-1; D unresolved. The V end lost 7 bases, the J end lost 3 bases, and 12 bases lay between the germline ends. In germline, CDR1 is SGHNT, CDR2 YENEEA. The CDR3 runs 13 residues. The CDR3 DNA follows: TGTGCCAGCATGGAGGCCTTGTACACTGAAGCTTTCTTT. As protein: CASMEALYTEAFF.

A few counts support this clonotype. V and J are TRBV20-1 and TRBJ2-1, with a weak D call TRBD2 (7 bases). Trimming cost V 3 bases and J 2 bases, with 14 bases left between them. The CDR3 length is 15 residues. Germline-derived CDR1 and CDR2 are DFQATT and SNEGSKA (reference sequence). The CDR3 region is CSARLAGATYNEQFF. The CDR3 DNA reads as TGCAGTGCTAGGTTGGCGGGGGCCACCTACAATGAGCAGTTCTTC.

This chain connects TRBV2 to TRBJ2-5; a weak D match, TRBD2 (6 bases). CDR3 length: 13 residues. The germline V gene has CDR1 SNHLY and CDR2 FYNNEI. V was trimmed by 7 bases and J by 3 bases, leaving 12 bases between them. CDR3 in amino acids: CASTATSKETQYF. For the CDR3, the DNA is TGTGCCAGCACCGCGACTAGTAAAGAGACCCAGTACTTC.

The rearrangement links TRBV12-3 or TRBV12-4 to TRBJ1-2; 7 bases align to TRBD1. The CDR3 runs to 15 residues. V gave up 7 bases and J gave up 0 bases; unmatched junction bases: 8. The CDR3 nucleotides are TGTGCCAGCACCTTCGCAGGGGGACCTAACTATGGCTACACCTTC. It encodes CASTFAGGPNYGYTF.

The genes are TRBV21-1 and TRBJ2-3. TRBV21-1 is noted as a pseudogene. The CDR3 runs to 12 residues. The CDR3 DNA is TGTGCCAGCAGCAAAGTACCAGATACGCAGTATTTT. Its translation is CASSKVPDTQYF.

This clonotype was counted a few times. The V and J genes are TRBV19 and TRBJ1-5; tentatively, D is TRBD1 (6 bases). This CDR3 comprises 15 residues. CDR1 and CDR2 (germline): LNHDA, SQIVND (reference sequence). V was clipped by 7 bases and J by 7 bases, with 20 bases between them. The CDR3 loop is CASTSSGGSRQPQHF. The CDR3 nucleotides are TGTGCCAGTACGAGTTCGGGGGGCTCTCGGCAGCCCCAGCATTTT.

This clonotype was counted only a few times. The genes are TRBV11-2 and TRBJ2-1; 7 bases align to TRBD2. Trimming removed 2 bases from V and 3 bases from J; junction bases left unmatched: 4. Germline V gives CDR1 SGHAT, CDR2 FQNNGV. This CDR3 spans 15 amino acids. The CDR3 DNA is TGTGCCAGCAGCTTACTCGGGACTAACTACAATGAGCAGTTCTTC. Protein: CASSLLGTNYNEQFF.

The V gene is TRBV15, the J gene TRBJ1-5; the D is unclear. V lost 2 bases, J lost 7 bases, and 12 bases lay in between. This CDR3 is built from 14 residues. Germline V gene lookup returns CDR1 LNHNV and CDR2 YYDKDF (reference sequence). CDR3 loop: CATSRPGSSQPQHF. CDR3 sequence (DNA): TGTGCCACCAGCAGACCTGGGAGTTCCCAGCCCCAGCATTTT.